Each of the 9 T cell receptor beta chains below was sequenced from the same sample in a study of OX40 agonist ivuxolimab in advanced cancers. Assay used: immunoSEQ multiplex PCR; TCRdb lists only in-frame clones, some missing. The sample lists about 69,000 clones, roughly nine tenths occurring once. Sequenced here: CD4+ or CD8+ T cells sorted from blood, sampled in a trial of the OX40 agonist ivuxolimab. All receptors derive from an adult with an advanced solid tumor such as melanoma, head and neck, liver or kidney cancer.

This clone was counted only a few times. The V and J genes are TRBV28 and TRBJ1-5, with D possibly matching TRBD1 (5 bases). Trimming removed 9 bases from V and 6 bases from J, with 12 bases in between. The CDR3 covers 12 residues. Per the germline V gene, CDR1 is MDHEN and CDR2 is SYDVKM. Here the CDR3 reads CASQSGPQPQHF. DNA of the CDR3: TGTGCCAGTCAGTCAGGGCCTCAGCCCCAGCATTTT.

The chain carries TRBV29-1 and TRBJ2-3, with 8 positions matching TRBD1. The CDR3 extends over 12 amino acids. Germline V lookup: CDR1 SQVTM, CDR2 ANQGSEA. Germline trimming cut 8 bases from V and 1 base from J; bases unmatched to any gene: 2. CDR3 in amino acids: CSMTGGTDTQYF. The CDR3 DNA reads as TGCAGCATGACAGGGGGCACAGATACGCAGTATTTT.

The V gene is TRBV5-1, the J gene TRBJ2-5; the D gene is possibly TRBD1 (7 bases). Trimming removed 0 bases from V and 5 bases from J, with 17 bases in between. The CDR3 is made up of 16 amino acids. Per germline, CDR1 SGHRS and CDR2 YFSETQ. In nucleotides, the CDR3 is TGCGCCAGCAGCTTGGCCCCATCCGGAGGGGGCGAGACCCAGTACTTC. Amino acid sequence: CASSLAPSGGGETQYF.

The rearrangement links TRBV5-3 to TRBJ2-7, with no clear D. TRBV5-3 is flagged as an ORF with uncertain function. The CDR3 runs to 15 residues. The V end lost 8 bases, the J end lost 1 base, and 19 bases lay between the germline ends. In nucleotides, the CDR3 is TGTGCCAGCAGCACAGACTCGCGGTCTTCCTACGAGCAGTACTTC. This sequence encodes CASSTDSRSSYEQYF.

The V gene is TRBV21-1, the J gene TRBJ2-5; no check of the table's D call, TRBD2, against the DNA was made. TRBV21-1 represents a pseudogene. The CDR3 is made up of 18 amino acids. CDR3 DNA sequence: TGTGCCAGCAGCAAAACCCGGGCCGCGGTCGGAGGACAAGAGACCCAGTACTTC. It is translated as CASSKTRAAVGGQETQYF.

V gene TRBV7-9 combines with J gene TRBJ1-1, with D unresolved. There are 15 residues in the CDR3. Germline loops: CDR1 SEHNR, CDR2 FQNEAQ (reference sequence). V was shortened by 1 base and J by 2 bases, with 11 bases between the two germline ends. The chain's CDR3 is CASSLGYPDNTEAFF. The CDR3 coding sequence is TGTGCCAGCAGCTTAGGATATCCAGATAACACTGAAGCTTTCTTT. Full variable domain (rest looked up from reference TRBV7-9 and TRBJ1-1): DTGVSQNPRHKITKRGQNVTFRCDPISEHNRLYWYRQTLGQGPEFLTYFQNEAQLEKSRLLSDRFSAERPKGSFSTLEIQRTEQGDSAMYLCASSLGYPDNTEAFFGQGTRLTVV.

This clone showed up just once. The chain links TRBV7-9 to TRBJ2-2, with D unclear. Germline-derived CDR1 and CDR2 are SEHNR and FQNEAQ (reference sequence). With 9 bases removed from V and 3 bases from J, the gap between germline ends came to 11 bases. There are 13 residues in the CDR3. CDR3 in amino acids: CARNAADTGELFF. Written as DNA, the CDR3 is TGTGCCAGAAACGCGGCGGACACCGGGGAGCTGTTTTTT.

The genes are TRBV19 and TRBJ1-2, with D possibly being TRBD1 (6 bases). Germline CDR1 LNHDA, CDR2 SQIVND (reference sequence). The CDR3 runs to 13 residues. Trimming took 4 bases from V and 4 from J, leaving 10 bases between them. This CDR3 is CASSTGAGYGYTF. The DNA for the CDR3 is TGTGCCAGTAGTACAGGGGCCGGCTATGGCTACACCTTC.

This chain joins TRBV5-1 and TRBJ2-1; tentatively, D is TRBD2 (5 bases). With 0 bases removed from V and 5 bases from J, the gap between germline ends came to 9 bases. CDR1 is SGHRS, CDR2 YFSETQ, per germline. The CDR3 length is 14 residues. CDR3 loop: CASSLVSGNNEQFF. In DNA, the CDR3 is TGCGCCAGCAGCTTGGTCTCCGGGAACAATGAGCAGTTCTTC.